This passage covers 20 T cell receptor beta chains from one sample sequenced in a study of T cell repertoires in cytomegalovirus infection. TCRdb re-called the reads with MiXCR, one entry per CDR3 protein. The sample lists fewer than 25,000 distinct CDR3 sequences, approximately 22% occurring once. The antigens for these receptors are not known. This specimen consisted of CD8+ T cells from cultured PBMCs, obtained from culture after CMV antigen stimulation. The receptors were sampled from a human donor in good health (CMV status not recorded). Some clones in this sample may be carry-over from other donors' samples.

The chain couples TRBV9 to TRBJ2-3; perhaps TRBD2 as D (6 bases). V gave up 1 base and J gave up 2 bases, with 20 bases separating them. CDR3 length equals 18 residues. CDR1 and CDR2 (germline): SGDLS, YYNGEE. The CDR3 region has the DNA TGTGCCAGCAGCGTAACCTTTGTGGTGGAGGGGCCCACAGATACGCAGTATTTT. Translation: CASSVTFVVEGPTDTQYF.

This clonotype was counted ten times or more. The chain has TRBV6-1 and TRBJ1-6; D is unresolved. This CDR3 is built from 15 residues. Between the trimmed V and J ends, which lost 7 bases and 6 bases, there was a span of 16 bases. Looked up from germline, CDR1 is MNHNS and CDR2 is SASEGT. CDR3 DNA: TGTGCCAGCACCACACCTCGGACGGGTAATTCACCCCTCCACTTT. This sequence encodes CASTTPRTGNSPLHF.

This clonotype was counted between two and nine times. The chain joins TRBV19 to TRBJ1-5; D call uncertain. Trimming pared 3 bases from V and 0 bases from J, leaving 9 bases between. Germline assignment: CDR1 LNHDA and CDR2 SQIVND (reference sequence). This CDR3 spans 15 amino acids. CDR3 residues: CASSMGGYSNQPQHF. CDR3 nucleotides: TGTGCCAGTAGTATGGGAGGATATAGCAATCAGCCCCAGCATTTT.

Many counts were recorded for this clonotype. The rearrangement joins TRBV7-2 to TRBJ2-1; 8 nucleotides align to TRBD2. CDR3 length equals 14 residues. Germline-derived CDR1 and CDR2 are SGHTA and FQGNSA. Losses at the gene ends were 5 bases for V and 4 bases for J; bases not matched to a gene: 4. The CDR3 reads CASSLRGGYNEQFF. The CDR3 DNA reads TGTGCCAGCAGCCTTCGGGGGGGGTACAATGAGCAGTTCTTC.

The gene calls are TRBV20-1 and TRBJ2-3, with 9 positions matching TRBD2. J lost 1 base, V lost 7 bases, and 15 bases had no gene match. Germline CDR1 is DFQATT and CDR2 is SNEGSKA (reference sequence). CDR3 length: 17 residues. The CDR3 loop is CSGDSPAGGFGTDTQYF. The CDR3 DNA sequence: TGCAGTGGGGACAGCCCAGCGGGGGGTTTCGGCACAGATACGCAGTATTTT.

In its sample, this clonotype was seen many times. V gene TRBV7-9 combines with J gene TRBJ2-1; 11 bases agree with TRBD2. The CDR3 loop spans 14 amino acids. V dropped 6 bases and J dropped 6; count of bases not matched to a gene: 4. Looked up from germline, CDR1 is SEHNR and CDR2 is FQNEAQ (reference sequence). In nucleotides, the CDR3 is TGTGCCAGCAGGCTAGCGGGGGGAACCAATGAGCAGTTCTTC. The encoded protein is CASRLAGGTNEQFF.

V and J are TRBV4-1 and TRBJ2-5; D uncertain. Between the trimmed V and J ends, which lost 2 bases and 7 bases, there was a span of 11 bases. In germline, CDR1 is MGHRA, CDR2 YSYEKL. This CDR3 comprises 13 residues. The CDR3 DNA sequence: TGCGCCAGCAGCCAAACCCGGTGGGGGACCCAGTACTTC. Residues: CASSQTRWGTQYF.

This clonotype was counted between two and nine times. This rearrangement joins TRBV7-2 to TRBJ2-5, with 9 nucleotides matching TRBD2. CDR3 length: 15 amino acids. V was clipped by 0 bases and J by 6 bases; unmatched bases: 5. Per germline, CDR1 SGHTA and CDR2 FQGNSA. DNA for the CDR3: TGTGCCAGCAGCTTAGCTGCGGGGGGGCTTAAGACCCAGTACTTC. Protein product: CASSLAAGGLKTQYF.

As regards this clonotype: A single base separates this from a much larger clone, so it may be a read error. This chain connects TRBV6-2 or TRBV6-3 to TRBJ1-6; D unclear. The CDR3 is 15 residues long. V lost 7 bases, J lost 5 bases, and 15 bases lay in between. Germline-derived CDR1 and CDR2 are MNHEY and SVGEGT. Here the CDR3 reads CASTTPRTDNSPLHF. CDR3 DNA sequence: TGTGCCAGCACCACACCTCGGACGGATAATTCACCCCTCCACTTT.

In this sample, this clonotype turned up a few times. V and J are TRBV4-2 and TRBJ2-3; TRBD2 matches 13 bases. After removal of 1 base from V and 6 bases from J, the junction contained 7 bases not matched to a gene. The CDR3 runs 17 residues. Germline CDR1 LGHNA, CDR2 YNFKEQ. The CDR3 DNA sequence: TGTGCCAGCAGCCAAGCACTAGCGGGGGGGCCGGAGGATACGCAGTATTTT. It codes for CASSQALAGGPEDTQYF.

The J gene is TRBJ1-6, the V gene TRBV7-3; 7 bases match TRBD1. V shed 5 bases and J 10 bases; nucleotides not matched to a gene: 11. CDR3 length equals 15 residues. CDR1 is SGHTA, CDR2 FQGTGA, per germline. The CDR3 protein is CASSRDRERGSPLHF. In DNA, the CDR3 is TGTGCCAGCAGCCGAGACAGGGAAAGAGGCTCACCCCTCCACTTT.

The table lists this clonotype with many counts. CDR3 DNA: TGTGCCAGCCTGGGGGTCACTGAAGCTTTCTTT. Translation gives CASLGVTEAFF. V gene TRBV6-2 or TRBV6-3 combines with J gene TRBJ1-1; D may be TRBD1 (5 bases). There are 11 residues in the CDR3. The V end lost 8 bases, the J end lost 4 bases, and 8 bases lay between the germline ends. CDR1 and CDR2 from the germline V gene are MNHEY and SVGEGT.

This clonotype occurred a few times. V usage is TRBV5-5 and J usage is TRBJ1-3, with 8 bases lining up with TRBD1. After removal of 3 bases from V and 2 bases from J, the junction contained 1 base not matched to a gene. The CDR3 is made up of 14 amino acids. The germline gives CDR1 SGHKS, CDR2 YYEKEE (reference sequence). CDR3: CASSWTGPGNTIYF. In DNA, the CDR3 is TGTGCCAGCAGCTGGACAGGGCCTGGAAACACCATATATTTT. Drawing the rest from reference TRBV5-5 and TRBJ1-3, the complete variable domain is DAGVTQSPTHLIKTRGQQVTLRCSPISGHKSVSWYQQVLGQGPQFIFQYYEKEERGRGNFPDRFSARQFPNYSSELNVNALLLGDSALYLCASSWTGPGNTIYFGEGSWLTVV.

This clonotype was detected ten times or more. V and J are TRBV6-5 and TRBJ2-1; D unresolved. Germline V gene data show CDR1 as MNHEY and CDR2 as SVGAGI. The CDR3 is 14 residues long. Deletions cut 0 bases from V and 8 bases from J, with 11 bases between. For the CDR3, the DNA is TGTGCCAGCAGTTACTCGAAATCGGGCCATGAGCAGTTCTTC. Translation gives CASSYSKSGHEQFF.

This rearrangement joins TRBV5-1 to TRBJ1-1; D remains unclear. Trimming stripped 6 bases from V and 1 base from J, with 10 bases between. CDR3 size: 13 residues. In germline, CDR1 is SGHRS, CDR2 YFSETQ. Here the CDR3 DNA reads TGCGCCAGCACCTGGGAGGGGAACACTGAAGCTTTCTTT. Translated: CASTWEGNTEAFF. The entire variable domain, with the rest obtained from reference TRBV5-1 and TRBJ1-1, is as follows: KAGVTQTPRYLIKTRGQQVTLSCSPISGHRSVSWYQQTPGQGLQFLFEYFSETQRNKGNFPGRFSGRQFSNSRSEMNVSTLELGDSALYLCASTWEGNTEAFFGQGTRLTVV.

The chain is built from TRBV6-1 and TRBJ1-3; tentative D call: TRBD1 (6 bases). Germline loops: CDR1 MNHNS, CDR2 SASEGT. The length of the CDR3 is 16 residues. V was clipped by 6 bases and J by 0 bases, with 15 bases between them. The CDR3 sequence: CASSLPTGHSGNTIYF. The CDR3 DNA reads TGTGCCAGCAGCTTACCGACAGGCCACTCTGGAAACACCATATATTTT.

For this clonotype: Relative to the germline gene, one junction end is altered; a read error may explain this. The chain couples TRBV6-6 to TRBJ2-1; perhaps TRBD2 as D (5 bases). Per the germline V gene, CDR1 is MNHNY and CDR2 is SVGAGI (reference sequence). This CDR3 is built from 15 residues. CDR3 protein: CASSYSASSGNEQFF. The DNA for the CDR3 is TGTGCCAGCAGTTACTCGGCTAGCTCCGGTAATGAGCAGTTCTTT.

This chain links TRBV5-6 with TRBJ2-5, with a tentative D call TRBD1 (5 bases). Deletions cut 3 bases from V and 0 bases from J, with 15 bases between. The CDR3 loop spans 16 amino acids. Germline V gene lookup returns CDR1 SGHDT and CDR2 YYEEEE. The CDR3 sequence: CASSWFGQAYQETQYF. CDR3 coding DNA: TGTGCCAGCAGCTGGTTCGGACAAGCGTACCAAGAGACCCAGTACTTC. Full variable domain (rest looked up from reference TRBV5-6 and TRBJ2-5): DAGVTQSPTHLIKTRGQQVTLRCSPKSGHDTVSWYQQALGQGPQFIFQYYEEEERQRGNFPDRFSGHQFPNYSSELNVNALLLGDSALYLCASSWFGQAYQETQYFGPGTRLLVL.

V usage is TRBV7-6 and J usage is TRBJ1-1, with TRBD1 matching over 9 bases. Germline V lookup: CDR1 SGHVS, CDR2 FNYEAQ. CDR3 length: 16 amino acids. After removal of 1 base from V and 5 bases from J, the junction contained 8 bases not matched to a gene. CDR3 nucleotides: TGTGCCAGCAGCTTAGAGGGGACAGGGTTCGAGACTGAAGCTTTCTTT. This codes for CASSLEGTGFETEAFF.

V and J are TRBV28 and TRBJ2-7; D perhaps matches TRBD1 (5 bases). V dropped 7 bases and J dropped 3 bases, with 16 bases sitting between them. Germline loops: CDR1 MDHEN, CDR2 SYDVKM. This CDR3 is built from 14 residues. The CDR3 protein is CASIWAGQDYEQYF. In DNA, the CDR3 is TGTGCCAGCATATGGGCAGGGCAGGACTACGAGCAGTACTTC.